This entry lists 6 T cell receptor beta chains sequenced from one sample in a study of blood T cells in healthy people across ages. With a J-beta primer mix and a sample-barcoded 5' primer, a second PCR ran roughly 6 to 11 cycles. TCRdb independently ran MiXCR on the 5' RACE reads; one entry per CDR3 protein. In the table there are over 550,000 distinct CDR3 sequences, about 30% of which are singletons. Source material: blood. These receptors were obtained from a woman aged 80 or over in good health.

This clonotype was seen ten or more times. The chain recombines TRBV27 with TRBJ2-4, with D tentatively TRBD1 or TRBD2 (5 bases each). In germline, CDR1 is MNHEY, CDR2 SMNVEV (reference sequence). The length of the CDR3 is 16 residues. The V and J ends lost 7 bases and 0 bases respectively, with 16 bases between them. CDR3 nucleotide sequence: TGTGCCAGCACGTCCAGGGACCGACTAGCCAAAAACATTCAGTACTTC. This encodes CASTSRDRLAKNIQYF.

The table lists this clonotype with many counts. The rearrangement uses TRBV7-6 and TRBJ2-3, with 9 bases aligning to TRBD2. This CDR3 is 15 amino acids long. Germline V gene sequence: CDR1 SGHVS, CDR2 FNYEAQ. Trimming at V came to 4 bases and at J to 2 bases, leaving 4 bases not matched to a gene. The CDR3 region is CASSSSGGNTDTQYF. The CDR3 nucleotides are TGTGCCAGCAGCTCGAGCGGGGGGAACACAGATACGCAGTATTTT.

This clonotype was counted at least ten times. V is TRBV7-9 and J is TRBJ1-4; the D gene is possibly TRBD1 (6 bases). CDR1 SEHNR and CDR2 FQNEAQ come from the germline V gene (reference sequence). The CDR3 is 15 residues long. Trimming pared 2 bases from V and 8 bases from J, leaving 15 bases between. The CDR3 here is CASSLPASGTEKLFF. CDR3 bases: TGTGCCAGCAGCTTACCGGCTTCTGGGACAGAAAAACTGTTTTTT.

The chain uses TRBV7-2 and TRBJ2-4; 10 nucleotides align to TRBD1. The DNA end lines up better with TRBJ2-7; the J call may be wrong. Germline-derived CDR1 and CDR2 are SGHTA and FQGNSA. The CDR3 runs 14 residues. CDR3: CASSGRTGGYEQYF. The CDR3 nucleotides read TGTGCCAGCAGCGGGCGGACAGGGGGCTACGAGCAGTACTTC.

This chain uses TRBV7-2 with TRBJ1-2; 7 positions match TRBD1. Losses at the gene ends were 3 bases for V and 0 bases for J; bases not matched to a gene: 4. This CDR3 comprises 15 residues. In germline, CDR1 is SGHTA, CDR2 FQGNSA. The CDR3 spells CASSLRDSTNYGYTF. The CDR3 DNA reads as TGTGCCAGCAGCTTGAGGGACAGTACTAACTATGGCTACACCTTC.

V usage is TRBV4-1 and J usage is TRBJ1-4, with D possibly TRBD1 on 6 matching bases. The V gene lost 0 bases and the J gene lost 7 bases, with 9 bases spanning the gap. CDR3 size: 14 residues. The germline V gene has CDR1 MGHRA and CDR2 YSYEKL. The CDR3 spells CASSQDGRGEKLFF. The DNA of the CDR3 is TGCGCCAGCAGCCAAGATGGCAGGGGTGAAAAACTGTTTTTT.